This passage covers 21 T cell receptor beta chains from one sample sequenced in a study of blood T cells in healthy people across ages (dated by TCRdb to between 2014 and 2017). The library was made by 5' RACE. The sequencer listed for this sample is Illumina HiSeq 2500. A second PCR of 7 to 11 cycles was performed with a sample-barcoded 5' primer and a J-beta primer mix. The raw public data were reprocessed by TCRdb itself: fastp quality trimming at Q25, MiXCR clonotype calling, in-frame beta chains only. One record per CDR3 amino acid sequence lists the most common genes and DNA. In this sample the table shows 600,000 or so distinct CDR3 sequences, around 20% of which occur a single time. Clones ranked in the top ten supply 3% to 4.5% of the sample. What was sequenced was blood. These receptors were collected from a man between 70 and 80 years old in good health.

The chain combines TRBV7-2 with TRBJ2-3, with D possibly matching TRBD1 (5 bases). The V and J ends lost 1 base and 5 bases respectively, with 10 bases between them. Per the germline V gene, CDR1 is SGHTA and CDR2 is FQGNSA. This CDR3 has 14 amino acids. The CDR3 bases are TGTGCCAGCAGCTTAGGCAGGGATAGAGATACGCAGTATTTT. This gives the protein CASSLGRDRDTQYF.

A note on this clonotype: This could be a read error, since a much larger clone is one nucleotide away. The chain joins TRBV20-1 to TRBJ2-5; D unclear. The CDR3 is 14 residues long. Germline V gives CDR1 DFQATT, CDR2 SNEGSKA (reference sequence). The CDR3 region is CSAPPGPTQETRYF. As DNA, the CDR3 is TGCAGTGCCCCGCCCGGACCTACCCAAGAGACCCGGTACTTC.

In its sample, this clonotype was seen many times. V gene TRBV28 combines with J gene TRBJ2-5, with TRBD1 matching 8 bases. V gave up 2 bases and J gave up 4 bases; unmatched junction bases: 3. Germline CDR1 reads MDHEN; CDR2 reads SYDVKM. The CDR3 is made up of 14 amino acids. CDR3 region: CASSLQGASETQYF. CDR3 coding DNA: TGTGCCAGCAGTTTACAGGGGGCATCAGAGACCCAGTACTTC.

This clonotype has only a few counts. At one boundary the junction diverges from the germline segment, which might be a read error. The V and J genes are TRBV5-1 and TRBJ2-1; D remains unclear. The CDR3 spans 17 residues. CDR1 and CDR2 from the germline V gene are SGHRS and YFSETQ. The CDR3 DNA follows: TGCGCCAGCAGCTTGGTTGGCGGAGTGAGCTCCTACAATGTGCAGTTCTTC. Its translation: CASSLVGGVSSYNVQFF.

V gene TRBV29-1 combines with J gene TRBJ2-7; possibly TRBD2 for D (5 bases). Trimming shortened V by 0 bases and J by 7 bases, and 7 bases separated the two germline ends. Looked up from germline, CDR1 is SQVTM and CDR2 is ANQGSEA. The CDR3 loop spans 11 amino acids. The CDR3 region is CSVEEGREQYF. For the CDR3, the DNA is TGCAGCGTTGAAGAAGGGAGAGAGCAGTACTTC.

This clonotype occurred a few times. The V call is TRBV6-5, the J call TRBJ2-4; D is uncertain. The germline gives CDR1 MNHEY, CDR2 SVGAGI. This CDR3 is built from 14 residues. The germline V and J ends were trimmed by 4 bases and 0 bases, with 7 bases remaining between them. As DNA, the CDR3 is TGTGCCAGCAGTTCGGTGGGAGCCAAAAACATTCAGTACTTC. This sequence encodes CASSSVGAKNIQYF.

The V gene is TRBV6-5, the J gene TRBJ2-7; D may be TRBD2 (6 bases). Trimming cost V 10 bases and J 4 bases, with 23 bases left between them. The CDR3 extends over 15 amino acids. The germline V gene has CDR1 MNHEY and CDR2 SVGAGI. CDR3 in amino acids: CATARGVWDQYEQYF. The CDR3 DNA reads TGTGCCACCGCGCGGGGTGTATGGGACCAGTACGAGCAGTACTTC.

In its sample, this clonotype was seen once. This chain uses TRBV5-5 with TRBJ1-5; tentatively, D is TRBD1 (5 bases). The CDR3 length is 14 residues. Trimming took 0 bases from V and 9 from J, leaving 13 bases between them. The germline V gene has CDR1 SGHKS and CDR2 YYEKEE (reference sequence). CDR3 amino acids: CASSLVPGPAPQHF. The DNA for the CDR3 is TGTGCCAGCAGCTTGGTTCCGGGGCCGGCGCCCCAGCATTTT.

This clonotype was picked up a small number of times. The chain recombines TRBV18 with TRBJ2-2; weak D call: TRBD2 (5 bases). Germline values: CDR1 KGHSH, CDR2 LQKENI. This CDR3 region has 15 residues. Deletions cut 2 bases from V and 0 bases from J, with 7 bases between. The CDR3 DNA reads as TGTGCCAGCTCACCAATGAGGGCGAACACCGGGGAGCTGTTTTTT. Encoded protein: CASSPMRANTGELFF. Using reference TRBV18 and TRBJ2-2 for the parts outside the CDR3, the full variable domain is NAGVMQNPRHLVRRRGQEARLRCSPMKGHSHVYWYRQLPEEGLKFMVYLQKENIIDESGMPKERFSAEFPKEGPSILRIQQVVRGDSAAYFCASSPMRANTGELFFGEGSRLTVL.

This clonotype was picked up a small number of times. J is TRBJ2-5 and V is TRBV20-1, with D possibly TRBD1 on 5 matching bases. The DNA end favors TRBJ2-7, so the J call may be wrong. Germline loops: CDR1 DFQATT, CDR2 SNEGSKA (reference sequence). The CDR3 length is 13 residues. CDR3 loop: CSARRGPTYEQYF. CDR3 DNA: TGCAGTGCTAGAAGGGGCCCTACCTACGAGCAGTACTTC.

This sequence joins TRBV5-1 and TRBJ2-3; D might be TRBD1 (6 bases). The CDR3 has 15 amino acids. CDR1 and CDR2 (germline): SGHRS, YFSETQ. Trimming left V 4 bases short and J 1 base short, with 13 bases between. CDR3 DNA sequence: TGCGCCAGCAGCCGAACAGGGCGGGGCACAGATACGCAGTATTTT. Translated: CASSRTGRGTDTQYF.

The chain employs TRBV5-1 and TRBJ2-2, with 13 bases that match TRBD2. CDR3 length equals 18 residues. V shed 0 bases and J 4 bases; nucleotides not matched to a gene: 6. Germline loops: CDR1 SGHRS, CDR2 YFSETQ. Here the CDR3 DNA reads TGCGCCAGCAGCTTGGGCGGACTAGCGGGAGCGCCCACCGGGGAGCTGTTTTTT. Residues: CASSLGGLAGAPTGELFF.

This clonotype was seen a few times. This chain links TRBV2 with TRBJ2-3, with TRBD2 identical over 9 bases. In germline, CDR1 is SNHLY, CDR2 FYNNEI. After removal of 0 bases from V and 4 bases from J, the junction contained 8 bases not matched to a gene. This CDR3 contains 17 residues. The CDR3, as DNA: TGTGCCAGCAGTGAAGCGCGGGTAGCGGGAGCCCCAGATACGCAGTATTTT. Translation: CASSEARVAGAPDTQYF.

A few counts support this clonotype. The DNA of the CDR3 is TGTGCCAGCAGTCAGAGACAGGGAGCCTACGAGCAGTACTTC. It specifies CASSQRQGAYEQYF. The chain recombines TRBV12-3 or TRBV12-4 with TRBJ2-5; 7 bases are a match to TRBD1. TRBJ2-7 explains the end of the DNA better; the J call may be wrong. The CDR3 is 14 amino acids.

At least ten counts were recorded for this clonotype. CDR3 amino acids: CASSLQGAPPSGNTIYF. The CDR3 coding sequence is TGTGCCAGCAGCTTACAGGGGGCGCCCCCCTCTGGAAACACCATATATTTT. V is TRBV7-8 and J is TRBJ1-3, with 8 nucleotides matching TRBD1. After removal of 2 bases from V and 0 bases from J, the junction contained 6 bases not matched to a gene. The germline V gene has CDR1 SGHVS and CDR2 FQNEAQ. The CDR3 has 17 residues. The complete variable domain, with remaining parts taken from reference TRBV7-8 and TRBJ1-3, reads GAGVSQSPRYKVAKRGQDVALRCDPISGHVSLFWYQQALGQGPEFLTYFQNEAQLDKSGLPSDRFFAERPEGSVSTLKIQRTQQEDSAVYLCASSLQGAPPSGNTIYFGEGSWLTVV.

The chain is built from TRBV6-2 or TRBV6-3 and TRBJ2-7; D is possibly TRBD2 (5 bases). CDR3 length: 16 residues. The germline CDR1 and CDR2 sequences are MNHEY and SVGEGT. V gave up 3 bases and J gave up 3 bases, with 18 bases separating them. The CDR3 DNA sequence: TGTGCCAGCAGTTATTTCGGGGTCGAGCGGAACTACGAGCAGTACTTC. It codes for CASSYFGVERNYEQYF.

This clonotype was observed a few times. This may come from a read error, since a much larger clone is one base off. V gene TRBV29-1 combines with J gene TRBJ2-5; D assignment may be TRBD1 or TRBD2 (5 bases each). The CDR3 consists of 15 residues. Germline-derived CDR1 and CDR2 are SQVTM and ANQGSEA. CDR3 sequence (DNA): TGCAGCGTTGAAGATCTTGAGGGGTTAGGGGAGACCAAGTACTTC. It encodes CSVEDLEGLGETKYF.

The J gene is TRBJ2-5, the V gene TRBV7-9, with 7 nucleotides matching TRBD1. V was pared by 5 bases and J by 5 bases, with 14 bases of the junction left unmatched. Per germline, CDR1 SEHNR and CDR2 FQNEAQ (reference sequence). The CDR3 is 16 residues long. The CDR3 nucleotides read TGTGCCAGCAGCCCGACAGGGCGCTTGGACCGGGAGACCCAGTACTTC. Amino acid sequence: CASSPTGRLDRETQYF.

This clonotype has just a few counts. This sequence joins TRBV6-5 and TRBJ2-2; D is undetermined. There are 12 residues in the CDR3. V was trimmed by 6 bases and J by 5 bases, leaving 7 bases between them. Germline V gives CDR1 MNHEY, CDR2 SVGAGI. The CDR3 coding sequence is TGTGCCAGCAGCCGCCTGACCGGGGAGCTGTTTTTT. This encodes CASSRLTGELFF.

This clonotype has a count of ten or more. V and J are TRBV28 and TRBJ2-1, with D perhaps being TRBD1 or TRBD2 (5 bases each). The CDR3 covers 14 residues. V was pared by 7 bases and J by 6 bases, with 16 bases between. Germline CDR1 and CDR2: MDHEN and SYDVKM. Here the CDR3 reads CASTGSGHINEQFF. The CDR3 DNA is TGTGCCAGCACAGGGAGTGGGCATATCAATGAGCAGTTCTTC. Filled out from reference TRBV28 and TRBJ2-1, the complete variable domain reads DVKVTQSSRYLVKRTGEKVFLECVQDMDHENMFWYRQDPGLGLRLIYFSYDVKMKEKGDIPEGYSVSREKKERFSLILESASTNQTSMYLCASTGSGHINEQFFGPGTRLTVL.

This clonotype was seen once. The chain employs TRBV20-1 and TRBJ2-5; D possibly corresponds to TRBD2 (5 bases). The CDR3 sequence is 13 residues long. Looked up from germline, CDR1 is DFQATT and CDR2 is SNEGSKA (reference sequence). V was trimmed by 7 bases and J by 2 bases, leaving 14 bases between them. The CDR3 region is CSVLRRGQETQYF. The CDR3 DNA reads TGCAGTGTCCTGCGCCGGGGACAAGAGACCCAGTACTTC.